A single sample gave rise to the 9 T cell receptor beta chains below, sequenced in a study of blood T cell repertoires in COVID-19. TCRdb's copy holds only in-frame clones and misses some; the assay was immunoSEQ multiplex PCR. The sample lists 360,000 or so clones, around nine tenths occurring once. The sequencing input was PBMCs or T cells enriched from blood (not recorded which). These receptors originate from a woman aged 25 to 45 who had been exposed to COVID-19.

The rearrangement links TRBV2 to TRBJ2-1; TRBD2 matches 7 bases. CDR3 length: 12 amino acids. Losses at the gene ends were 10 bases for V and 4 bases for J; bases not matched to a gene: 4. The V gene's germline CDR1 is SNHLY and CDR2 FYNNEI. The CDR3 DNA reads as TGTGCCACCGGACTAGATTACAATGAGCAGTTCTTC. As protein: CATGLDYNEQFF.

A few counts support this clone. The CDR3 DNA reads as TGTGCCAGCAGCAAACAGGGGACAAATCAGCCCCAGCATTTT. Protein: CASSKQGTNQPQHF. The chain employs TRBV27 and TRBJ1-5, with 7 positions matching TRBD1. Germline trimming cut 6 bases from V and 4 bases from J; bases unmatched to any gene: 6. This CDR3 spans 14 amino acids. Germline V gene data show CDR1 as MNHEY and CDR2 as SMNVEV (reference sequence).

This chain links TRBV5-1 with TRBJ2-1; perhaps TRBD2 as D (6 bases). Trimming took off 3 bases at V and 2 bases at J, with 12 bases between the two ends. This CDR3 has 15 residues. Germline V gene data show CDR1 as SGHRS and CDR2 as YFSETQ. The CDR3 DNA is TGCGCCAGCAGCTCCGGGGAGGCCCCCTACAATGAGCAGTTCTTC. It specifies CASSSGEAPYNEQFF.

V usage is TRBV9 and J usage is TRBJ2-1, with 7 bases matching TRBD1. The germline gives CDR1 SGDLS, CDR2 YYNGEE. There are 16 residues in the CDR3. Trimming took 0 bases from V and 10 from J; bases not matched to a gene: 13. The CDR3 reads CASSVVGLGQPWEQFF. DNA for the CDR3: TGTGCCAGCAGCGTAGTTGGATTGGGACAGCCTTGGGAGCAGTTCTTC.

This sequence joins TRBV30 and TRBJ1-2; 9 bases are a match to TRBD1. V lost 2 bases to trimming and J lost 4 bases; unmatched junction nucleotides: 5. The CDR3 is 14 amino acids. From germline, CDR1 is GTSNPN and CDR2 SVGIG (reference sequence). The chain's CDR3 is CAWSLGQGAYGYTF. The CDR3 nucleotides are TGTGCCTGGAGTTTGGGACAGGGAGCCTATGGCTACACCTTC. The complete variable domain, with remaining parts taken from reference TRBV30 and TRBJ1-2, reads SQTIHQWPATLVQPVGSPLSLECTVEGTSNPNLYWYRQAAGRGLQLLFYSVGIGQISSEVPQNLSASRPQDRQFILSSKKLLLSDSGFYLCAWSLGQGAYGYTFGSGTRLTVV.

The genes are TRBV9 and TRBJ2-7; 7 bases line up with TRBD1. CDR1 and CDR2 (germline): SGDLS, YYNGEE. J lost 5 bases, V lost 3 bases, and 5 bases had no gene match. CDR3 size: 13 residues. As DNA, the CDR3 is TGTGCCAGCAGCGCGACAGGGTTCCACGAGCAGTACTTC. This encodes CASSATGFHEQYF.

This clone was observed once. The chain carries TRBV12-3 or TRBV12-4 and TRBJ1-1; D may be TRBD1 (5 bases). V was shortened by 7 bases and J by 3 bases, with 9 bases between the two germline ends. The CDR3 totals 12 residues. CDR3: CASNQGYTEAFF. CDR3 coding DNA: TGTGCCAGCAATCAGGGTTACACTGAAGCTTTCTTT.

This rearrangement joins TRBV28 to TRBJ1-2; unclear D gene. Germline values: CDR1 MDHEN, CDR2 SYDVKM. Deletions cut 5 bases from V and 3 bases from J, with 19 bases between. This CDR3 contains 16 residues. The DNA for the CDR3 is TGTGCCAGCAGTCGACTTCCTGGAGATTGGGACTATGGCTACACCTTC. Protein: CASSRLPGDWDYGYTF.

The rearrangement links TRBV7-9 to TRBJ1-1, with 12 bases aligning to TRBD1. The CDR3 consists of 17 residues. With V trimmed by 5 bases and J by 5 bases, 12 bases remained unmatched. Germline V lookup: CDR1 SEHNR, CDR2 FQNEAQ (reference sequence). The CDR3 region has the DNA TGTGCCAGCAGCACCGGGACAGGGGGCCGGTTGGGAACTGAAGCTTTCTTT. Translated, it gives CASSTGTGGRLGTEAFF.